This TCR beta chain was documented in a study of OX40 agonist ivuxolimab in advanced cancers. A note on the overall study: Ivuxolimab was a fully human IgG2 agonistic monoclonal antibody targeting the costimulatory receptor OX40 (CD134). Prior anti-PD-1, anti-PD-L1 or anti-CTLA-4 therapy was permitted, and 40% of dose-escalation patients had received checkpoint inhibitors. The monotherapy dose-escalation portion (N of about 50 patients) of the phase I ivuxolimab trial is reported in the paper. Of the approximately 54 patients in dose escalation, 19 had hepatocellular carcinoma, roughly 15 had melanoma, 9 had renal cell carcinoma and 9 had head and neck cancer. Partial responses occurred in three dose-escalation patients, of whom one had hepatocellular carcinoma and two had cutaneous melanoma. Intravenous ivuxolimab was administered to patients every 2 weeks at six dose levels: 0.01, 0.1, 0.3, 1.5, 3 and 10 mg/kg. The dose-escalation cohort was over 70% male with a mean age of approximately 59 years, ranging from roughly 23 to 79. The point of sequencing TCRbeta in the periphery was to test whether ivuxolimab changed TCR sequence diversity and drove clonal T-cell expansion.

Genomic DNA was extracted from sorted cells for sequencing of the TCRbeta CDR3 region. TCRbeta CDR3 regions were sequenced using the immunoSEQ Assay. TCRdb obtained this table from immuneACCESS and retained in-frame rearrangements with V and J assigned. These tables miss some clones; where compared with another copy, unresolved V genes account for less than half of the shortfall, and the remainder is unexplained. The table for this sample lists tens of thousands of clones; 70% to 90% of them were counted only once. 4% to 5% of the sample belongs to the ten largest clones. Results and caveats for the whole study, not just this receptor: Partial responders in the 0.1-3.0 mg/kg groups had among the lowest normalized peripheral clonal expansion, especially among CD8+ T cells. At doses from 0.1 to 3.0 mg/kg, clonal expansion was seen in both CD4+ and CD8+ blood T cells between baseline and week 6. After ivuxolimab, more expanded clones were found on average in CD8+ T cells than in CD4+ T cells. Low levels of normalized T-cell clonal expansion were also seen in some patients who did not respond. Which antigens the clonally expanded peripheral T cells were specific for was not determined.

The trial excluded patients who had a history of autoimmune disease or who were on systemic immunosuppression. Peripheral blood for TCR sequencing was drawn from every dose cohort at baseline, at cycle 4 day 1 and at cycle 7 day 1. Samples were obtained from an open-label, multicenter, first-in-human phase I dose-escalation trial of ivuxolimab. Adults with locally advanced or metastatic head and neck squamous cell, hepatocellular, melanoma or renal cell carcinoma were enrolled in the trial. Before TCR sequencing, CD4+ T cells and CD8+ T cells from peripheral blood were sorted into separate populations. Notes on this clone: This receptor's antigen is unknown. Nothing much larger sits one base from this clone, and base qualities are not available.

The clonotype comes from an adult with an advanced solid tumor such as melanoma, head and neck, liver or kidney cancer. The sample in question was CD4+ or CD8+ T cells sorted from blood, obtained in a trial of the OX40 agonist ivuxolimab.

This receptor has the CDR3 CASSFFSGYEQFF. The sequenced DNA: TGTGCCAGCAGTTTCTTTAGCGGGTATGAGCAGTTCTTC. The V and J segments used are TRBV27 and TRBJ2-1; 7 central bases correspond to TRBD2. The CDR3, cysteine through phenylalanine, is 13 amino acids long. The retained sequence is limited to the CDR3, 39 bases, with the frame set at the first base. From V the trimming removes 3 bases and from J it removes 8 bases, while the gene matches leave 4 bases of the junction unaccounted for. Based on the germline V gene (reference sequence), the CDR1 and CDR2 sequences are MNHEY and SMNVEV.